This T cell receptor (beta chain) emerged from a study of blood T cell repertoires in COVID-19. Followed longitudinally, the Seattle patients had been enrolled during active infection. This table comes from immunoSEQ multiplex PCR, and its TCRdb copy is limited to in-frame clones, with some not included. The sample carries about 150,000 clones, over 75% recorded once. CDR3 size: 16 residues. The J segment lost 1 base and the V segment lost 4 bases, leaving 4 bases of the junction unmatched. Germline lookup yields CDR1 KGHDR and CDR2 SFDVKD. The specimen sequenced was peripheral blood. The sequence was collected from a man aged 55 to 69 with COVID-19, enrolled during active disease. J is TRBJ2-3 and V is TRBV24-1; 10 bases fit TRBD2. For the CDR3, the DNA is TGTGCCACCAGTGACCCCACTAGCGGGGGCACAGATACGCAGTATTTT. It specifies CATSDPTSGGTDTQYF.